The clone carrying this TCR beta chain was observed many times. The antigen is undetermined. The data were obtained in a study of cytomegalovirus exposure and HLA in healthy donors. The table came from immunoSEQ multiplex PCR; TCRdb's copy has only in-frame clones and leaves some out. The sample yields some 150,000 clones, around 84% seen once. CDR3 size: 20 residues. General study results and limits: Some TCR beta chains (roughly 160 of them) were listed as cytomegalovirus-associated.

This receptor was obtained from a human donor in good health. V usage is TRBV21-1 and J usage is TRBJ1-1; the tabulated D call, TRBD1, remains unverified against the DNA. TRBV21-1 is a documented pseudogene. The sample comprised PBMCs. The CDR3 protein is CASSKKPQGGHEGATTEAFF. The DNA of the CDR3 is TGTGCCAGCAGCAAAAAGCCTCAAGGGGGCCACGAGGGGGCGACTACTGAAGCTTTCTTT.